This T cell receptor (beta chain) was recovered during a study of blood T cell repertoires in COVID-19. Study context: The origin of the acute and convalescent COVID-19 samples was the United States, Italy and Spain.

As processed by the authors: Amplification from reference gene primers served as the basis for estimated nucleated cell counts. Sequenced by immunoSEQ multiplex PCR; TCRdb stores in-frame clones only, minus some. That table furnishes V, J and clone size, whereas the DNA furnished D and trimming. The repertoire consists of approximately 90,000 clones, with 65% to 90% occurring once and the leading ten covering 3.8%. Between the trimmed V and J ends, which lost 1 base and 4 bases, there was a span of 15 bases. Germline lookup yields CDR1 SGHTS and CDR2 YDEGEE. CDR3 length equals 15 residues. Sequenced input: peripheral blood. The clonotype originates from a man aged 55-75 years with acute or convalescent COVID-19. V and J are TRBV5-8 and TRBJ2-7, with D possibly TRBD2 on 5 matching bases. CDR3 sequence: CASSLRGTDLYEQYF. The DNA of the CDR3 is TGTGCCAGCAGCTTGCGGGGTACCGATCTATACGAGCAGTACTTC.